The clone carrying this TCR beta chain appeared a single time. The V gene's germline CDR1 is SGDLS and CDR2 YYNGEE. J gave up 4 bases and V 4 bases, and 3 bases lay outside the gene matches. The CDR3 runs 14 residues. Clones were read by immunoSEQ multiplex PCR, and TCRdb kept only the in-frame ones, dropping some. The data show roughly 80,000 clones, around 77% seen once. The data are from a study of blood T cell repertoires in COVID-19. This clonotype originated in a human donor in a cohort sampled during active COVID-19. The sequenced sample consisted of peripheral blood. V and J are TRBV9 and TRBJ2-7; 12 nucleotides match TRBD2. The CDR3 protein is CASSPGLAGYEQYF. In nucleotides, the CDR3 is TGTGCCAGCAGCCCTGGACTAGCGGGGTACGAGCAGTACTTC.